The 23 T cell receptor beta chains presented below share a single source sample, sequenced in a study of shared clonotypes between healthy human individuals. TCRdb's copy holds only in-frame clones and misses some; the assay was immunoSEQ multiplex PCR. The table includes approximately 2,200,000 clones, under 95% detected once. Naive CD8 cells comprised CD45RO-negative, CCR7-positively selected cells, excluding terminally differentiated effector memory CD45RA+ cells. The sample taken for sequencing was naive CD8+ T cells from PBMCs. The origin of the receptors is a man between 18 and 35 years old in good health. Some clones in this sample may be carry-over from other donors' samples.

The chain combines TRBV7-9 with TRBJ2-1; D perhaps matches TRBD2 (6 bases). V gave up 4 bases and J gave up 4 bases, with 14 bases separating them. The CDR3 has 15 residues. From germline, CDR1 is SEHNR and CDR2 FQNEAQ (reference sequence). CDR3 protein: CASSSSGTAYNEQFF. CDR3 sequence (DNA): TGTGCCAGCAGCTCCTCCGGGACTGCGTACAATGAGCAGTTCTTC. Filled out from reference TRBV7-9 and TRBJ2-1, the complete variable domain reads DTGVSQNPRHKITKRGQNVTFRCDPISEHNRLYWYRQTLGQGPEFLTYFQNEAQLEKSRLLSDRFSAERPKGSFSTLEIQRTEQGDSAMYLCASSSSGTAYNEQFFGPGTRLTVL.

The V call is TRBV29-1, the J call TRBJ2-3, with D possibly matching TRBD2 (6 bases). V lost 6 bases to trimming and J lost 3 bases, with 19 bases between them. The CDR3 runs to 15 residues. Germline V gene lookup returns CDR1 SQVTM and CDR2 ANQGSEA. The CDR3 DNA follows: TGCAGCGTAGTTATGACTAGTTTGCGTACAGATACGCAGTATTTT. Amino acids: CSVVMTSLRTDTQYF.

The chain carries TRBV6-5 and TRBJ1-4, with 7 bases lining up with TRBD1. The CDR3 totals 16 residues. In germline, CDR1 is MNHEY, CDR2 SVGAGI. V dropped 1 base and J dropped 2; count of bases not matched to a gene: 4. CDR3 residues: CASSYFNRGTNEKLFF. CDR3 nucleotide sequence: TGTGCCAGCAGTTACTTCAACAGGGGCACTAATGAAAAACTGTTTTTT.

The gene calls are TRBV7-2 and TRBJ2-1; no firm D call. Germline V gives CDR1 SGHTA, CDR2 FQGNSA. CDR3 size: 12 residues. Trimming left V 5 bases short and J 13 bases short, with 15 bases between. CDR3 residues: CASSLLADEQFF. The CDR3 nucleotides are TGTGCCAGCAGCCTCCTCGCAGACGAACAGTTCTTC.

The chain recombines TRBV28 with TRBJ2-1; a weak D match, TRBD1 (6 bases). The V end was cut by 6 bases, the J end by 6 bases, with 18 bases between. The CDR3 has 15 residues. CDR1 is MDHEN, CDR2 SYDVKM, per germline. The CDR3 loop reads CASSHPGEFGNEQFF. The CDR3 nucleotides read TGTGCCAGCAGCCACCCAGGGGAGTTCGGCAATGAGCAGTTCTTC. The full variable domain, completed using reference TRBV28 and TRBJ2-1, is DVKVTQSSRYLVKRTGEKVFLECVQDMDHENMFWYRQDPGLGLRLIYFSYDVKMKEKGDIPEGYSVSREKKERFSLILESASTNQTSMYLCASSHPGEFGNEQFFGPGTRLTVL.

CDR3 coding DNA: TGTGCCAGCACCACCGGACGCTACAATGAGCAGTTCTTC. This codes for CASTTGRYNEQFF. This chain uses TRBV27 with TRBJ2-1; D is ambiguous. The CDR3 length is 13 residues. Trimming removed 7 bases from V and 3 bases from J, with 10 bases in between. Looked up from germline, CDR1 is MNHEY and CDR2 is SMNVEV (reference sequence).

As regards this clone: This sample also contains other DNA sequences that code for the same CDR3. The V call is TRBV28, the J call TRBJ1-5; D not certain. Germline CDR1 is MDHEN and CDR2 is SYDVKM. The CDR3 has 13 amino acids. Trimming removed 3 bases at V and 1 base at J, with 4 bases between. This CDR3 reads CASSFLSNQPQHF. For the CDR3, the DNA is TGTGCCAGCAGTTTTTTGAGCAATCAGCCCCAGCATTTT.

The chain uses TRBV27 and TRBJ2-1; D is perhaps TRBD2 (5 bases). Trimming shortened V by 5 bases and J by 0 bases, and 17 bases separated the two germline ends. Germline values: CDR1 MNHEY, CDR2 SMNVEV (reference sequence). The CDR3 runs 17 residues. This CDR3 reads CASSSSSGSRSYNEQFF. DNA for the CDR3: TGTGCCAGCAGTAGTTCATCGGGAAGTCGCTCCTACAATGAGCAGTTCTTC.

The chain combines TRBV6-1 with TRBJ2-1; 10 bases are shared with TRBD2. The CDR3 totals 15 residues. The V and J ends lost 3 bases and 9 bases, in that order; junction bases with no gene match: 8. CDR1 and CDR2 from the germline V gene are MNHNS and SASEGT. The CDR3 DNA sequence: TGTGCCAGCAGTGACACCCTAGCGGGAGAGGTTGAGCAGTTCTTC. Its translation is CASSDTLAGEVEQFF.

The V and J genes are TRBV5-1 and TRBJ2-5; the match to TRBD2 covers 16 bases. Trimming took 1 base from V and 5 from J; bases not matched to a gene: 8. CDR3 length: 18 residues. The germline CDR1 and CDR2 sequences are SGHRS and YFSETQ. The CDR3 is CASSLFGTSGRALETQYF. The DNA of the CDR3 is TGCGCCAGCAGCTTGTTCGGGACTAGCGGGAGGGCTTTGGAGACCCAGTACTTC.

The chain combines TRBV14 with TRBJ2-5; 9 bases are shared with TRBD2. This CDR3 region has 12 residues. The J segment lost 7 bases and the V segment lost 5 bases, leaving 2 bases of the junction unmatched. The V gene's germline CDR1 is SGHDN and CDR2 FVKESK. CDR3 in amino acids: CASSKAGGTQYF. The CDR3 bases are TGTGCCAGCAGCAAAGCGGGAGGGACCCAGTACTTC.

V gene TRBV7-6 combines with J gene TRBJ2-2, with D hard to call. The CDR3 loop spans 11 amino acids. Trimming left V 5 bases short and J 7 bases short, with 5 bases between. Per the germline V gene, CDR1 is SGHVS and CDR2 is FNYEAQ. The CDR3 coding sequence is TGTGCCAGCAGCCCCCTCGGGGAGCTGTTTTTT. Its protein product is CASSPLGELFF.

With regard to this clone: This CDR3 is also generated by other DNA sequences in the sample. The chain is built from TRBV19 and TRBJ2-7; the D gene could be TRBD1 or TRBD2 (5 bases each). This CDR3 is 14 amino acids long. V was cut by 3 bases and J by 0 bases, with 9 bases left in between. The germline V gene has CDR1 LNHDA and CDR2 SQIVND (reference sequence). The CDR3 DNA sequence: TGTGCCAGTAGTATGGGGACGGGCTCCTACGAGCAGTACTTC. This encodes CASSMGTGSYEQYF.

This chain connects TRBV13 to TRBJ2-7; D gene ambiguous. Trimming took off 2 bases at V and 5 bases at J, with 13 bases between the two ends. The CDR3 spans 14 residues. The germline gives CDR1 PRHDT, CDR2 FYEKMQ (reference sequence). The CDR3 DNA follows: TGTGCCAGCAGCTTACGCAGACGGATCAACGAGCAGTACTTC. Protein: CASSLRRRINEQYF.

V gene TRBV7-2 combines with J gene TRBJ2-3; TRBD2 matches at 11 bases. Germline CDR1 SGHTA, CDR2 FQGNSA. After removal of 1 base from V and 1 base from J, the junction contained 4 bases not matched to a gene. The CDR3 extends over 17 amino acids. The CDR3 sequence is CASSLVAGGPGTDTQYF. The CDR3 nucleotides read TGTGCCAGCAGCTTAGTAGCGGGAGGGCCGGGCACAGATACGCAGTATTTT.

The rearrangement joins TRBV9 to TRBJ2-1; TRBD2 agrees at 8 bases. V shed 7 bases, J shed 4 bases, and the junction held 4 bases outside the gene matches. There are 13 residues in the CDR3. The germline V gene encodes CDR1 SGDLS and CDR2 YYNGEE. The CDR3 sequence is CASGGGRYNEQFF. The CDR3 DNA reads as TGTGCCAGCGGGGGCGGGAGGTACAATGAGCAGTTCTTC.

CDR3 loop: CASSLKLMNTEAFF. Here the CDR3 DNA reads TGTGCCAGCAGTTTGAAACTGATGAACACTGAAGCTTTCTTT. The chain couples TRBV28 to TRBJ1-1; D is undetermined. Germline V lookup: CDR1 MDHEN, CDR2 SYDVKM. The V and J ends lost 3 bases and 0 bases respectively, with 8 bases between them. The CDR3 runs 14 residues. Variable domain in full (rest from reference TRBV28 and TRBJ1-1): DVKVTQSSRYLVKRTGEKVFLECVQDMDHENMFWYRQDPGLGLRLIYFSYDVKMKEKGDIPEGYSVSREKKERFSLILESASTNQTSMYLCASSLKLMNTEAFFGQGTRLTVV.

CDR3 DNA sequence: TGTGCCAGCAGCTCTGACAGGACGACCTACGAGCAGTACTTC. Translation gives CASSSDRTTYEQYF. J is TRBJ2-7 and V is TRBV7-9; D is perhaps TRBD1 (6 bases). The CDR3 runs 14 residues. The V end lost 4 bases, the J end lost 2 bases, and 12 bases lay between the germline ends. Germline CDR1 is SEHNR and CDR2 is FQNEAQ (reference sequence).

About this clone itself: In the same sample, other DNA sequences code for this CDR3. The chain couples TRBV9 to TRBJ2-5, with D perhaps TRBD1 (6 bases). Germline loops: CDR1 SGDLS, CDR2 YYNGEE. CDR3 length: 14 amino acids. V shed 0 bases and J shed 1 base, with 7 bases lying between them. The CDR3 loop reads CASSVEGGQETQYF. As DNA, the CDR3 is TGTGCCAGCAGCGTAGAAGGGGGCCAAGAGACCCAGTACTTC.

Remarks on this clone: This same CDR3 is encoded by further DNA sequences in the sample. The rearrangement joins TRBV28 to TRBJ2-7; D perhaps matches TRBD1 (5 bases). The CDR3 spans 14 residues. V was pared by 3 bases and J by 0 bases, with 9 bases between. Germline V CDR1 and CDR2: MDHEN, SYDVKM. The CDR3 bases are TGTGCCAGCAGTTTGGCAGGGCTCTCCTACGAGCAGTACTTC. It encodes CASSLAGLSYEQYF. Using reference TRBV28 and TRBJ2-7 for the parts outside the CDR3, the full variable domain is DVKVTQSSRYLVKRTGEKVFLECVQDMDHENMFWYRQDPGLGLRLIYFSYDVKMKEKGDIPEGYSVSREKKERFSLILESASTNQTSMYLCASSLAGLSYEQYFGPGTRLTVT.

This chain joins TRBV7-9 and TRBJ2-7, with TRBD2 matching 10 bases. Germline V lookup: CDR1 SEHNR, CDR2 FQNEAQ (reference sequence). The CDR3 has 14 residues. V was clipped by 1 base and J by 5 bases; unmatched bases: 2. The CDR3 is CASSLGLAGDEQYF. As DNA, the CDR3 is TGTGCCAGCAGCTTAGGGCTAGCGGGAGACGAGCAGTACTTC.

The rearrangement joins TRBV19 to TRBJ2-1; tentatively, D is TRBD1 or TRBD2 (5 bases each). There are 15 residues in the CDR3. Germline-derived CDR1 and CDR2 are LNHDA and SQIVND (reference sequence). V was shortened by 4 bases and J by 1 base, with 11 bases between the two germline ends. Here the CDR3 reads CASSNGAFSYNEQFF. The CDR3 region has the DNA TGTGCCAGTAGTAACGGGGCTTTTTCCTACAATGAGCAGTTCTTC.

The CDR3 loop is CASSFGQRGSYEQYF. The CDR3 nucleotides read TGTGCCAGCAGCTTTGGACAGCGGGGATCCTACGAGCAGTACTTC. V usage is TRBV7-9 and J usage is TRBJ2-7; D might be TRBD2 (7 bases). The CDR3 has 15 amino acids. CDR1 is SEHNR and CDR2 is FQNEAQ in the germline V gene (reference sequence). Between the trimmed V and J ends, which lost 3 bases and 1 base, there was a span of 13 bases.